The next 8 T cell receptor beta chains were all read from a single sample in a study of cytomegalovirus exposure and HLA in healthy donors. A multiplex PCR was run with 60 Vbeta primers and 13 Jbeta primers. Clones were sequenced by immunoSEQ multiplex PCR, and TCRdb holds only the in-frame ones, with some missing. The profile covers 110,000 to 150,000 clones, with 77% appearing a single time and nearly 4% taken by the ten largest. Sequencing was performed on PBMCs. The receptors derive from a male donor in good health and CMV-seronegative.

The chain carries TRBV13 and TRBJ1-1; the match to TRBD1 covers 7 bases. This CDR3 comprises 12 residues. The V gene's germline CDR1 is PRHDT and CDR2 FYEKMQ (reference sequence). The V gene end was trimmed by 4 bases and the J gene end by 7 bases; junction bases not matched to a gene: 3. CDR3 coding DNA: TGTGCCAGCAGCTCCCGGGACAGTGAAGCTTTCTTT. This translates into CASSSRDSEAFF.

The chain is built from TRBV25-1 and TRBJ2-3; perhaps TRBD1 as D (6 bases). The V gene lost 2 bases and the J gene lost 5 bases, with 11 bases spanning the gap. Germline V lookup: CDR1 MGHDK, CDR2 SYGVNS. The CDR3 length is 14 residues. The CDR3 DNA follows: TGTGCCAGCAGTGAACAGGGGTTGCAAGATACGCAGTATTTT. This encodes CASSEQGLQDTQYF.

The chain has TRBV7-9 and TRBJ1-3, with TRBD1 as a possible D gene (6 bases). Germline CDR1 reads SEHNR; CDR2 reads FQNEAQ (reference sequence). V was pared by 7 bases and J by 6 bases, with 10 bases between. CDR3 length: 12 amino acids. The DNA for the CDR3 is TGTGCCAGCATCAACAGGGAAAACACCATATATTTT. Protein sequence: CASINRENTIYF.

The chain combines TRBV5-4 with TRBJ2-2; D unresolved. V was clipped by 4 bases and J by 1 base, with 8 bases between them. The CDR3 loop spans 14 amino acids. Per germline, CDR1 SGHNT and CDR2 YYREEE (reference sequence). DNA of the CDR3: TGTGCCAGCAGCCCCCAACAGAACACCGGGGAGCTGTTTTTT. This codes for CASSPQQNTGELFF.

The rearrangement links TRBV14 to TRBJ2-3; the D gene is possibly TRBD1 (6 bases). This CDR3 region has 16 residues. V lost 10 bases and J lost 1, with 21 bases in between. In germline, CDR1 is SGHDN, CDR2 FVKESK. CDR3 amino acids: CAIPGAEQRRTDTQYF. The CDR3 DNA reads TGTGCCATCCCAGGGGCGGAGCAGAGACGCACAGATACGCAGTATTTT.

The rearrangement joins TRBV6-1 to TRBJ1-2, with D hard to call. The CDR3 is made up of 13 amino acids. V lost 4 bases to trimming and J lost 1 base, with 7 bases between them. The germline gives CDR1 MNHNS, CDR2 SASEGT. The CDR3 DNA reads TGTGCCAGCAGTGCCAGGCATAACTATGGCTACACCTTC. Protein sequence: CASSARHNYGYTF.

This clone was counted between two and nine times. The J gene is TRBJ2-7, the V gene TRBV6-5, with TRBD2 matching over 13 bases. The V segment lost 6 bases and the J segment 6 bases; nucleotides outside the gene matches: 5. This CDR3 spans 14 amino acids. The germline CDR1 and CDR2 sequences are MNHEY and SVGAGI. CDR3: CASSIGLAGAEQYF. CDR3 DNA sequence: TGTGCCAGCAGCATAGGACTAGCGGGAGCCGAGCAGTACTTC.

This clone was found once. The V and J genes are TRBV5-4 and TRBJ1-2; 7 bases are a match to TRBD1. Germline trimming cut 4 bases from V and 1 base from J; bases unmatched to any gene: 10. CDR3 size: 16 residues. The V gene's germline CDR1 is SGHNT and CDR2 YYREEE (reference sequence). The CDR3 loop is CASSMANRGRNYGYTF. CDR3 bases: TGTGCCAGCAGCATGGCCAACAGGGGACGTAACTATGGCTACACCTTC.